A single sample is the source of the 9 T cell receptor beta chains below, sequenced in a study of OX40 agonist ivuxolimab in advanced cancers. Profiling relied on immunoSEQ multiplex PCR, and the TCRdb table lists in-frame clones only, not all of them. In the table there are approximately 57,000 clones, approximately 80% of which are singletons. The sample was CD4+ or CD8+ T cells sorted from blood, taken in a trial of the OX40 agonist ivuxolimab. Receptor source: an adult with an advanced solid tumor such as melanoma, head and neck, liver or kidney cancer.

The V call is TRBV28, the J call TRBJ2-3, with D possibly being TRBD2 (7 bases). The germline V and J ends were trimmed by 8 bases and 4 bases, with 16 bases remaining between them. CDR1 is MDHEN, CDR2 SYDVKM, per germline. The CDR3 has 14 residues. DNA for the CDR3: TGTGCCAGCTATTTGGGGGGGGCCCCAGATACGCAGTATTTT. It encodes CASYLGGAPDTQYF.

The chain recombines TRBV2 with TRBJ2-2, with 10 bases aligning to TRBD2. Losses at the gene ends were 6 bases for V and 3 bases for J; bases not matched to a gene: 4. Per the germline V gene, CDR1 is SNHLY and CDR2 is FYNNEI. There are 15 residues in the CDR3. As DNA, the CDR3 is TGTGCCAGCAGAAGTGGACTAGCGGACACCGGGGAGCTGTTTTTT. Its protein is CASRSGLADTGELFF.

The count of this clone is one. The rearrangement joins TRBV6-1 to TRBJ2-3; D unclear. The CDR3 spans 12 residues. Trimming stripped 0 bases from V and 9 bases from J, with 7 bases between. Germline assignment: CDR1 MNHNS and CDR2 SASEGT. CDR3 amino acids: CASSEATDTQYF. The CDR3 DNA reads as TGTGCCAGCAGTGAAGCAACTGACACGCAGTATTTT.

This clone appeared a few times. This chain links TRBV18 with TRBJ1-2; 10 bases agree with TRBD1. J gave up 5 bases and V 2 bases, and 5 bases lay outside the gene matches. Germline-derived CDR1 and CDR2 are KGHSH and LQKENI. CDR3 length equals 15 residues. DNA of the CDR3: TGTGCCAGCTCACCATCCGGGACAGGGGAATATGGCTACACCTTC. Translated, it gives CASSPSGTGEYGYTF.

This clone was observed a few times. This chain links TRBV18 with TRBJ1-1; D unresolved. Germline assignment: CDR1 KGHSH and CDR2 LQKENI. The V and J ends lost 4 bases and 4 bases respectively, with 10 bases between them. CDR3 length equals 13 residues. This chain's CDR3 is CASSLREGTEAFF. The CDR3 region has the DNA TGTGCCAGCTCACTCCGGGAGGGCACTGAAGCTTTCTTT.

The chain recombines TRBV10-3 with TRBJ1-1; TRBD1 matches at 7 bases. There are 15 residues in the CDR3. Losses at the gene ends were 5 bases for V and 6 bases for J; bases not matched to a gene: 12. CDR1 and CDR2 from the germline V gene are ENHRY and SYGVKD. CDR3 sequence: CAISPHPRGGAEAFF. In nucleotides, the CDR3 is TGTGCCATCAGTCCCCACCCCAGGGGGGGGGCTGAAGCTTTCTTT.

CDR3 sequence: CASSNRDGTQYF. The CDR3 bases are TGTGCCAGCAGTAACAGGGATGGGACCCAGTACTTC. This chain connects TRBV11-3 to TRBJ2-5, with D possibly TRBD1 on 6 matching bases. Germline V gives CDR1 SGHNT, CDR2 YENEEA. V lost 6 bases and J 7 bases, leaving 12 bases between the germline ends. This CDR3 region has 12 residues. Looking up the rest from reference TRBV11-3 and TRBJ2-5 gives the full variable domain: EAGVVQSPRYKIIEKKQPVAFWCNPISGHNTLYWYLQNLGQGPELLIRYENEEAVDDSQLPKDRFSAERLKGVDSTLKIQPAELGDSAVYLCASSNRDGTQYFGPGTRLLVL.

The chain combines TRBV7-8 with TRBJ2-3; D perhaps matches TRBD2 (6 bases). Germline V lookup: CDR1 SGHVS, CDR2 FQNEAQ. The CDR3 is made up of 16 amino acids. V was shortened by 3 bases and J by 1 base, with 14 bases between the two germline ends. The CDR3 DNA follows: TGTGCCAGCAGCTTGGTCCCGGGGGACCGCACAGATACGCAGTATTTT. This codes for CASSLVPGDRTDTQYF.

CDR3 in amino acids: CSAWTGGYEQYF. The CDR3 nucleotides are TGCAGCGCCTGGACAGGGGGCTACGAGCAGTACTTC. The chain links TRBV29-1 to TRBJ2-7; TRBD1 agrees at 10 bases. This CDR3 has 12 residues. The junction had 3 bases not matched to a gene; V was cut back by 7 bases and J by 3 bases. Germline CDR1 and CDR2: SQVTM and ANQGSEA.